Shown below are 3 T cell receptor beta chains from a single sample sequenced in a study of T cell changes during pregnancy in multiple sclerosis. Profiling relied on immunoSEQ multiplex PCR, and the TCRdb table lists in-frame clones only, not all of them. The repertoire holds roughly 33,000 clones, with about 90% as singletons. The source was CD4+ T cells from peripheral blood mononuclear cells, collected in the third trimester of pregnancy. All receptors derive from a female donor in good health, enrolled as a control in a pregnancy study.

The V gene is TRBV19, the J gene TRBJ2-2; D not resolved. The CDR3 has 14 amino acids. CDR1 is LNHDA, CDR2 SQIVND, per germline (reference sequence). The germline V and J ends were trimmed by 5 bases and 6 bases, with 13 bases remaining between them. CDR3 in amino acids: CASSELRMSGELFF. DNA for the CDR3: TGTGCCAGTAGTGAGCTACGTATGTCCGGGGAGCTGTTTTTT. Complete variable domain (other parts from reference TRBV19 and TRBJ2-2): DGGITQSPKYLFRKEGQNVTLSCEQNLNHDAMYWYRQDPGQGLRLIYYSQIVNDFQKGDIAEGYSVSREKKESFPLTVTSAQKNPTAFYLCASSELRMSGELFFGEGSRLTVL.

This clone appeared once. This rearrangement joins TRBV6-6 to TRBJ1-4, with 9 bases matching TRBD1. The CDR3 consists of 14 residues. Germline V CDR1 and CDR2: MNHNY, SVGAGI (reference sequence). After removal of 6 bases from V and 4 bases from J, the junction contained 3 bases not matched to a gene. CDR3 in amino acids: CASSRDRVNEKLFF. The CDR3 DNA reads TGTGCCAGCAGCCGGGACAGGGTTAATGAAAAACTGTTTTTT.

The V and J genes are TRBV28 and TRBJ2-5, with TRBD1 identical over 8 bases. The length of the CDR3 is 15 residues. Trimming cost V 6 bases and J 1 base; bases outside gene matches: 7. Germline values: CDR1 MDHEN, CDR2 SYDVKM. The CDR3 sequence: CASRPPGQAQETQYF. As DNA, the CDR3 is TGTGCCAGCAGGCCTCCGGGACAGGCCCAAGAGACCCAGTACTTC. Together with reference TRBV28 and TRBJ2-5, the CDR3 gives the full variable domain: DVKVTQSSRYLVKRTGEKVFLECVQDMDHENMFWYRQDPGLGLRLIYFSYDVKMKEKGDIPEGYSVSREKKERFSLILESASTNQTSMYLCASRPPGQAQETQYFGPGTRLLVL.